These 23 T cell receptor beta chains originate from one sample sequenced in a study of vaccination and CD4 T cells after COVID-19. Which antigens these TCRs recognize remains unknown. An Oncomine TCR Beta short-read assay was used to sequence the DNA from cultured CD4+ T cells. Genomic DNA extraction was carried out from cultured CD4+ T cells. Each CDR3 protein gets one entry after TCRdb re-called the PCR reads with MiXCR. The sample has over 5,500 distinct CDR3 sequences, about 35% seen once; the top ten hold 30% to 35%. Stated treatment: roughly ten-day PBMC culture with coronavirus spike peptide pools or control peptides (ViraFEST assay). The unexposed donor gave CD4+ T cells before the COVID-19 pandemic (2011-2018). Sequencing was performed on CD4+ T cells from blood, cultured in vitro. These receptors were collected from a human donor in good health.

This clonotype was seen more than once but under ten times. This rearrangement joins TRBV28 to TRBJ2-5; D not certain. CDR1 is MDHEN and CDR2 is SYDVKM in the germline V gene. This CDR3 region has 11 residues. Trimming pared 6 bases from V and 3 bases from J, leaving 5 bases between. The CDR3 protein is CASSPEETQYF. In DNA, the CDR3 is TGTGCCAGCAGCCCGGAAGAGACCCAGTACTTC.

This sequence joins TRBV25-1 and TRBJ1-1; D is unclear. The V gene's germline CDR1 is MGHDK and CDR2 SYGVNS. V lost 5 bases, J lost 0 bases, and 1 base lay in between. There are 11 residues in the CDR3. The CDR3 region is CASSMNTEAFF. The DNA of the CDR3 is TGTGCCAGCAGTATGAACACTGAAGCTTTCTTT.

This chain connects TRBV6-5 to TRBJ2-3; no clear D. The V gene lost 0 bases and the J gene lost 3 bases, with 7 bases spanning the gap. The CDR3 is 14 amino acids. CDR1 MNHEY and CDR2 SVGAGI come from the germline V gene. The CDR3 sequence: CASSYSAGTDTQYF. The CDR3 DNA follows: TGTGCCAGCAGTTACTCAGCTGGAACAGATACGCAGTATTTT.

The rearrangement links TRBV11-3 to TRBJ2-3; D not resolved. Germline loops: CDR1 SGHNT, CDR2 YENEEA. The CDR3 length is 12 residues. The V gene lost 0 bases and the J gene lost 9 bases, with 7 bases spanning the gap. This CDR3 reads CASSLDRKTQYF. CDR3 DNA: TGTGCCAGCAGCTTAGATCGGAAAACGCAGTATTTT.

This clonotype was seen a few times. The chain has TRBV2 and TRBJ1-4; no reliable D call. Trimming took 4 bases from V and 6 from J, leaving 6 bases between them. The germline gives CDR1 SNHLY, CDR2 FYNNEI. CDR3 length equals 12 residues. In DNA, the CDR3 is TGTGCCAGCAGTGGGTATGATGAAAAACTGTTTTTT. As protein: CASSGYDEKLFF.

The chain employs TRBV5-3 and TRBJ2-2; weak D call: TRBD2 (5 bases). TRBV5-3 belongs to the ORF category, with a function that is uncertain. This CDR3 comprises 16 residues. V gave up 0 bases and J gave up 4 bases, with 13 bases separating them. The CDR3 region has the DNA TGTGCCAGAAGCTTGGCGGACCCGGCGGGCACCGGGGAGCTGTTTTTT. This sequence encodes CARSLADPAGTGELFF.

The chain combines TRBV29-1 with TRBJ1-2; D unclear. The CDR3 sequence is 14 residues long. Germline CDR1 SQVTM, CDR2 ANQGSEA. Trimming removed 7 bases at V and 1 base at J, with 16 bases between. The CDR3 DNA reads as TGCAGCGCCGCGGAGTTGTCGAGTAACTATGGCTACACCTTC. Its protein product is CSAAELSSNYGYTF.

J is TRBJ1-6 and V is TRBV11-1; D is ambiguous. V lost 1 base and J 7 bases, leaving 8 bases between the germline ends. This CDR3 is built from 14 residues. Germline loops: CDR1 SGHAT, CDR2 FQDESV (reference sequence). The CDR3 here is CASSLVFGNSPLHF. CDR3 DNA: TGTGCCAGCAGCTTAGTCTTTGGGAATTCACCCCTCCACTTT.

This clonotype was observed a few times. The chain uses TRBV7-2 and TRBJ2-3; 7 bases align to TRBD2. The CDR3 extends over 14 amino acids. V shed 6 bases and J 3 bases; nucleotides not matched to a gene: 6. The germline V gene has CDR1 SGHTA and CDR2 FQGNSA. The CDR3 region is CASRPRLATDTQYF. The DNA for the CDR3 is TGTGCCAGCAGACCTAGACTAGCAACAGATACGCAGTATTTT.

V gene TRBV10-3 combines with J gene TRBJ2-3; D is unclear. The CDR3 has 14 amino acids. V was pared by 5 bases and J by 0 bases, with 9 bases between. From germline, CDR1 is ENHRY and CDR2 SYGVKD. CDR3 DNA: TGTGCCATCAGTTACGACGGTAGCACAGATACGCAGTATTTT. Encoded protein: CAISYDGSTDTQYF.

This chain links TRBV11-1 with TRBJ2-3, with 8 bases fitting TRBD2. V was clipped by 4 bases and J by 2 bases; unmatched bases: 5. Germline CDR1 reads SGHAT; CDR2 reads FQDESV (reference sequence). The CDR3 runs to 15 residues. This CDR3 reads CASSSLAGPTDTQYF. In nucleotides, the CDR3 is TGTGCCAGCAGCTCGTTAGCGGGGCCCACAGATACGCAGTATTTT.

The genes are TRBV9 and TRBJ2-7, with D hard to call. Deletions cut 4 bases from V and 3 bases from J, with 14 bases between. This CDR3 region has 14 residues. Germline values: CDR1 SGDLS, CDR2 YYNGEE. CDR3 nucleotide sequence: TGTGCCAGCAGCCCCAACCCCACAGACTACGAGCAGTACTTC. It codes for CASSPNPTDYEQYF.

The genes are TRBV19 and TRBJ2-3; 9 nucleotides match TRBD1. CDR3 length: 15 amino acids. Germline V lookup: CDR1 LNHDA, CDR2 SQIVND (reference sequence). Unmatched junction bases numbered 9, after V lost 7 bases and J lost 4 bases. The CDR3 nucleotides are TGTGCCAGTACTCCGGGACAGGGTTTCTCAGATACGCAGTATTTT. Its translation: CASTPGQGFSDTQYF.

This clonotype was recorded a few times. V is TRBV5-4 and J is TRBJ1-2; TRBD1 matches 9 bases. V was clipped by 4 bases and J by 2 bases; unmatched bases: 9. Germline V gene sequence: CDR1 SGHNT, CDR2 YYREEE (reference sequence). The CDR3 has 16 amino acids. The chain's CDR3 is CASSRIPDRGNYGYTF. The CDR3 nucleotides are TGTGCCAGCAGCCGAATTCCGGACAGGGGAAACTATGGCTACACCTTC.

This clonotype was observed a handful of times. The J gene is TRBJ2-7, the V gene TRBV2; TRBD1 or TRBD2 may be the D gene (5 bases each). Per the germline V gene, CDR1 is SNHLY and CDR2 is FYNNEI. The CDR3 contains 16 residues. Trimming stripped 5 bases from V and 5 bases from J, with 22 bases between. The CDR3 DNA is TGTGCCAGCAGTAACCTTGGGGGACCCCGATACGACGAGCAGTACTTC. Amino acid sequence: CASSNLGGPRYDEQYF. The variable domain in full, completed from reference TRBV2 and TRBJ2-7, reads EPEVTQTPSHQVTQMGQEVILRCVPISNHLYFYWYRQILGQKVEFLVSFYNNEISEKSEIFDDQFSVERPDGSNFTLKIRSTKLEDSAMYFCASSNLGGPRYDEQYFGPGTRLTVT.

This chain uses TRBV7-2 with TRBJ2-7; 11 nucleotides agree with TRBD2. Germline-derived CDR1 and CDR2 are SGHTA and FQGNSA. This CDR3 has 16 residues. Trimming removed 5 bases from V and 2 bases from J; junction bases left unmatched: 8. CDR3 protein: CASSPGTSGVTYEQYF. In DNA form, the CDR3 reads TGTGCCAGCAGCCCGGGGACTAGCGGAGTGACCTACGAGCAGTACTTC.

The chain employs TRBV29-1 and TRBJ1-3; maybe TRBD1 (5 bases). The CDR3 extends over 15 amino acids. In germline, CDR1 is SQVTM, CDR2 ANQGSEA. Trimming removed 3 bases from V and 0 bases from J, with 12 bases in between. CDR3 DNA sequence: TGCAGCGTTGACGACAGTTTTAGCTCTGGAAACACCATATATTTT. It codes for CSVDDSFSSGNTIYF.

This clonotype ranks as large. The CDR3 sequence is CASSSRGTVYSNQPQHF. CDR3 nucleotide sequence: TGTGCCAGCAGTTCGCGGGGGACAGTGTATAGCAATCAGCCCCAGCATTTT. This chain links TRBV27 with TRBJ1-5; 7 bases fit TRBD1. The CDR3 totals 17 residues. The V and J ends lost 4 bases and 0 bases, in that order; junction bases with no gene match: 9. CDR1 is MNHEY, CDR2 SMNVEV, per germline (reference sequence).

This clonotype occurred a few times. J is TRBJ1-4 and V is TRBV15, with D perhaps matching TRBD1 (5 bases). Germline assignment: CDR1 LNHNV and CDR2 YYDKDF (reference sequence). Trimming left V 0 bases short and J 2 bases short, with 7 bases between. The CDR3 is made up of 15 amino acids. This CDR3 reads CATSRDRGTNEKLFF. The CDR3 region has the DNA TGTGCCACCAGCAGAGATCGGGGGACTAATGAAAAACTGTTTTTT.

The rearrangement uses TRBV6-5 and TRBJ1-6, with 8 bases identical to TRBD1. V lost 2 bases and J lost 7; bases outside the gene matches: 7. From germline, CDR1 is MNHEY and CDR2 SVGAGI. This CDR3 is 16 amino acids long. CDR3 sequence (DNA): TGTGCCAGCAGTTACGTCAGGGGGCAGGTGAATTCACCCCTCCACTTT. Protein: CASSYVRGQVNSPLHF.

The J gene is TRBJ2-6, the V gene TRBV28; 8 nucleotides line up with TRBD1. The CDR3 totals 19 residues. The germline V gene has CDR1 MDHEN and CDR2 SYDVKM. Trimming at V came to 5 bases and at J to 0 bases, leaving 12 bases not matched to a gene. CDR3 region: CASSRPLGQGYSGANVLTF. In DNA, the CDR3 is TGTGCCAGCAGTCGACCCTTAGGACAGGGCTACTCTGGGGCCAACGTCCTGACTTTC.

The V gene is TRBV20-1, the J gene TRBJ2-7; the D gene could be TRBD1 or TRBD2 (5 bases each). CDR3 length: 13 amino acids. Trimming cost V 6 bases and J 2 bases, with 14 bases left between them. Germline lookup yields CDR1 DFQATT and CDR2 SNEGSKA (reference sequence). CDR3 sequence: CSASGPNPYEQYF. CDR3 in DNA: TGCAGTGCATCGGGACCCAATCCCTACGAGCAGTACTTC.

Only a few counts were recorded for this clonotype. The chain joins TRBV27 to TRBJ2-5; D not resolved. Germline V gene data show CDR1 as MNHEY and CDR2 as SMNVEV (reference sequence). Trimming stripped 1 base from V and 3 bases from J, with 15 bases between. This CDR3 is built from 16 residues. CDR3 residues: CASSLWKSGQKETQYF. As DNA, the CDR3 is TGTGCCAGCAGTTTATGGAAAAGTGGGCAAAAAGAGACCCAGTACTTC.